A selection of T cell receptor beta chains follows, all from one sample in a study of identical twins. MiXCR was run by TCRdb on the 5' RACE reads, yielding one entry per CDR3 protein. The table lists about 890,000 distinct CDR3 sequences, more than 9% of them singletons. This sample also appeared in a second study, on yellow fever vaccine responses in identical twins.

The sequenced sample consisted of PBMCs. The receptor set was obtained from a woman aged 18-29 years in good health. CDR3s include the opening cysteine and the closing phenylalanine or tryptophan. The order of the fields is clone size, V gene, J gene, D gene, CDR3 DNA, CDR3 protein. A D gene is named only where the DNA matches it firmly. Clone size is stated in some rows and not others, as once, few, many or a class when expanded.

>many|TRBV4-1|TRBJ2-2|TRBD1
TGCGCCAGCAGCCAACGACAGGGCTTCACCGGGGAGCTGTTTTTT
CASSQRQGFTGELFF
>few|TRBV10-3|TRBJ1-3|NA
TGTGCCATCAGTGGAACAGGGTCTGGAAACACCATATATTTT
CAISGTGSGNTIYF
>NA|TRBV27|TRBJ2-2|TRBD1
TGTGCCAGCAGCCCACGAGAGACAGGGGATGGGTGCACCGGGGAGCTGTTTTTT
CASSPRETGDGCTGELFF
>NA|TRBV29-1|TRBJ1-1|NA
TGCAGCGTTAAAACAACAGATATGAACACTGAAGCTTTCTTT
CSVKTTDMNTEAFF
>many|TRBV12-3/TRBV12-4|TRBJ2-2|TRBD2
TGTGCCAGCAGTGGACTAGCTCCCGGGGAGCTGTTTTTT
CASSGLAPGELFF
>NA|TRBV6-1|TRBJ2-1|NA
TGTGCCAGCAGTGAGGAGGCATATAGCGGACTAACATACAATGAGCAGTTCTTC
CASSEEAYSGLTYNEQFF
>few|TRBV29-1|TRBJ1-1|TRBD1
TGCAGCGTTGCCGTGACAGGGCCGAACACTGAAGCTTTCTTT
CSVAVTGPNTEAFF
>many|TRBV14|TRBJ1-2|NA
TGTGCCAGCAGCCAAGAAACAGGCTATGGCTACACCTTC
CASSQETGYGYTF
>NA|TRBV18|TRBJ2-2|NA
TGTGCCAGCTCACCACCAGGGAGTTCGAACGGGGAGCTGTTTTTT
CASSPPGSSNGELFF
>NA|TRBV12-3/TRBV12-4|TRBJ2-1|TRBD2
TGTGCCAGCAACTTAGGGACTAGCGGGTATACCTCCTACAATGAGCAGTTCTTC
CASNLGTSGYTSYNEQFF
>many|TRBV20-1|TRBJ2-1|NA
TGCAGTGTTGTCCCCAGCTCCTACAATGAGCAGTTCTTC
CSVVPSSYNEQFF
>NA|TRBV6-1|TRBJ2-4|TRBD2
TGTGCCAGCAGTCCCGGGACTAGCGGGAGGGAGTCCAAAAACATTCAGTACTTC
CASSPGTSGRESKNIQYF